Detailed here is one TCR beta chain. This entry belongs to a study of blood T cell repertoires in COVID-19. Source study methods: Estimated nucleated cell counts came from reference gene primer amplification. Method: immunoSEQ multiplex PCR; TCRdb's copy keeps in-frame clones and lacks some. The V and J calls and clone size were taken over from that table, and D and trimming were inferred from the DNA. Here the sample spans about 160,000 clones, approximately 93% being singletons. Germline lookup yields CDR1 LNHDA and CDR2 SQIVND (reference sequence). Trimming removed 3 bases at V and 5 bases at J, with 17 bases between. The CDR3 extends over 15 amino acids.

Material for sequencing was peripheral blood. J is TRBJ2-7 and V is TRBV19; D is perhaps TRBD1 (5 bases). The clonotype comes from a woman aged 55-75 years with COVID-19, enrolled during active disease. CDR3 sequence reads: CASSMNFGQIDEQYF. The CDR3 DNA sequence: TGTGCCAGTAGTATGAATTTTGGACAAATAGACGAGCAGTACTTC.